This T cell receptor beta chain appears in the sequencing data of a study of blood T cell repertoires in COVID-19. For the study at large: Samples of COVID-19 (acute and convalescent) were obtained from the United States, Italy and Spain. Sample material is recorded as cDNA or gDNA derived from T cells, B-cell-depleted T cells, or PBMCs.

The CDR3 covers 16 residues. With V trimmed by 0 bases and J by 6 bases, 7 bases remained unmatched. Per germline, CDR1 LNHNV and CDR2 YYDKDF (reference sequence). In the source study's methods: Reference gene primer amplification in the assay estimated nucleated cell counts. Sequenced by immunoSEQ multiplex PCR; TCRdb stores in-frame clones only, minus some. That table furnishes V, J and clone size, whereas the DNA furnished D and trimming. Of about 130,000 clones in the sample, roughly three quarters were seen once. The material sequenced was peripheral blood. This clonotype was obtained from a middle-aged man with active or convalescent COVID-19. V and J are TRBV15 and TRBJ1-5; 8 positions agree with TRBD1. The CDR3: CATSREFGQGGQPQHF. The CDR3 nucleotides read TGTGCCACCAGCAGAGAGTTCGGACAGGGCGGTCAGCCCCAGCATTTT.